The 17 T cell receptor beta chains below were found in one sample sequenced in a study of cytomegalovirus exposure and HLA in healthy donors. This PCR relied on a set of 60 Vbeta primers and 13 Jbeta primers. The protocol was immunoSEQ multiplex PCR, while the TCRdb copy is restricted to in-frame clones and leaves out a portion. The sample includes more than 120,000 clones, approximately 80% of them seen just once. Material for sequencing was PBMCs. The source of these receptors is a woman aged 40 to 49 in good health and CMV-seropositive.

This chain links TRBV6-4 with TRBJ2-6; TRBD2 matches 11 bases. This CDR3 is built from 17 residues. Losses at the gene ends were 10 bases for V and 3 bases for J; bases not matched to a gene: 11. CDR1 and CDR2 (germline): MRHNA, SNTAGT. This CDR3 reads CATTTSGIVFGANVLTF. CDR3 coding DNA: TGTGCCACCACGACTAGCGGGATCGTTTTTGGGGCCAACGTCCTGACTTTC.

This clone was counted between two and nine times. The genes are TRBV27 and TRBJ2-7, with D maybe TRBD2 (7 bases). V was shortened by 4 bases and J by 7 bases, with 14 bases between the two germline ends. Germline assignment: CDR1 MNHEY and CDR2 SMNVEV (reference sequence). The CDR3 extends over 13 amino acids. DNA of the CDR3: TGTGCCAGCAGTTCCCTAGGGGGGGGAGAGCAGTACTTC. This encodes CASSSLGGGEQYF.

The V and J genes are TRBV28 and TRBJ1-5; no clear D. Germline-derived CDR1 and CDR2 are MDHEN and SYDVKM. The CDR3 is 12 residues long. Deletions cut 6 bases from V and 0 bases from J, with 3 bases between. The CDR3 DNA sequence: TGTGCCAGCAGACTTAGCAATCAGCCCCAGCATTTT. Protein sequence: CASRLSNQPQHF.

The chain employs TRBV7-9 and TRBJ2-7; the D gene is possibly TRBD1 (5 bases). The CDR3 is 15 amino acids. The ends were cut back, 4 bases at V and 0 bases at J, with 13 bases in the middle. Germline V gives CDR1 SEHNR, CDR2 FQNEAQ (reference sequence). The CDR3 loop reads CASSSDSGLSYEQYF. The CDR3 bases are TGTGCCAGCAGCTCTGACAGTGGGCTCTCCTACGAGCAGTACTTC.

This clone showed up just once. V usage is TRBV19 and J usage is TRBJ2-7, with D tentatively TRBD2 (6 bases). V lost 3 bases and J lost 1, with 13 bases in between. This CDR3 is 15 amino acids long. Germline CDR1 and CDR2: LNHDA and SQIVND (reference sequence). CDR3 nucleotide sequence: TGTGCCAGTAGTATCCCTGGGGCGGGATCCTACGAGCAGTACTTC. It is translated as CASSIPGAGSYEQYF. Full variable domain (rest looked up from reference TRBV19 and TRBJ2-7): DGGITQSPKYLFRKEGQNVTLSCEQNLNHDAMYWYRQDPGQGLRLIYYSQIVNDFQKGDIAEGYSVSREKKESFPLTVTSAQKNPTAFYLCASSIPGAGSYEQYFGPGTRLTVT.

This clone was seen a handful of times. The CDR3 DNA is TGCGCCAGCCCAACCTACGGGACTAGCTCAACAACCGGCGATACGCAGTATTTT. It codes for CASPTYGTSSTTGDTQYF. The rearrangement uses TRBV10-1 and TRBJ2-3; 9 nucleotides match TRBD2. The CDR3 extends over 18 amino acids. Per germline, CDR1 WNHNN and CDR2 SYGVQD (reference sequence). After removal of 8 bases from V and 6 bases from J, the junction contained 21 bases not matched to a gene.

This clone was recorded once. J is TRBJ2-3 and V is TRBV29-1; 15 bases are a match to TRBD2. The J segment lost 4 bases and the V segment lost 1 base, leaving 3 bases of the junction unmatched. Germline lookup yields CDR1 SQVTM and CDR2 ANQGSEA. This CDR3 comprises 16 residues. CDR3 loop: CSVEGGLAGGPDTQYF. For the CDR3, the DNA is TGCAGCGTTGAAGGGGGACTAGCGGGAGGTCCAGATACGCAGTATTTT.

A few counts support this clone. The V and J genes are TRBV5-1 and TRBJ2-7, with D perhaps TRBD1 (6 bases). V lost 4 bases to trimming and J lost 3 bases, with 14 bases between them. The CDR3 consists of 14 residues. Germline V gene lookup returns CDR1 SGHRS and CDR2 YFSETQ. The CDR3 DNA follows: TGCGCCAGCAGCCAAGAAATAGGGGGCTACGAGCAGTACTTC. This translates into CASSQEIGGYEQYF.

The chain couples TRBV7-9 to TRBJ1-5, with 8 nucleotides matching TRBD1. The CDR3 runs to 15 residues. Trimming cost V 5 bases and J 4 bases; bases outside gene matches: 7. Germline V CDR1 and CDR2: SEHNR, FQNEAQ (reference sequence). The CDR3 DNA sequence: TGTGCCAGCAGCCGCGGGACAGGCTTTAATCAGCCCCAGCATTTT. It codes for CASSRGTGFNQPQHF.

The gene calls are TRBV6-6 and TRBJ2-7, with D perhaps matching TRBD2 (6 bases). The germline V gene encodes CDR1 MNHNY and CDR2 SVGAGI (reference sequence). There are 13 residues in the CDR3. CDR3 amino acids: CATGRESVYEQYF. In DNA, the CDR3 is TGTGCGACGGGTCGGGAGTCGGTCTACGAGCAGTACTTC.

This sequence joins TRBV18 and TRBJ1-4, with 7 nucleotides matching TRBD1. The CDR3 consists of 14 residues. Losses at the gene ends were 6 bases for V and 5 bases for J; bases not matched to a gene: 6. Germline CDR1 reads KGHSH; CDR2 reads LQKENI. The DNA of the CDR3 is TGTGCCAGCTCGAGGGACAGTTTAAATGAAAAACTGTTTTTT. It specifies CASSRDSLNEKLFF.

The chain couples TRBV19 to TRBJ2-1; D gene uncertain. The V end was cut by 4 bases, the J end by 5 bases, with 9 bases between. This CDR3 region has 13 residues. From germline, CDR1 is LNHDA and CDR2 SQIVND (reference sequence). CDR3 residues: CASSTTLDNEQFF. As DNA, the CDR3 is TGTGCCAGTAGTACTACCTTAGACAATGAGCAGTTCTTC.

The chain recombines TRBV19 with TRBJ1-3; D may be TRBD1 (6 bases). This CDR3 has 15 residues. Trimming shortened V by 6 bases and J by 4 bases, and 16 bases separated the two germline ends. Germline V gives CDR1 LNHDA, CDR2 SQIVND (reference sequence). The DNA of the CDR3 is TGTGCCAGTAGCCCGAGGGGGTATTCCGGAAACACCATATATTTT. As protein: CASSPRGYSGNTIYF.

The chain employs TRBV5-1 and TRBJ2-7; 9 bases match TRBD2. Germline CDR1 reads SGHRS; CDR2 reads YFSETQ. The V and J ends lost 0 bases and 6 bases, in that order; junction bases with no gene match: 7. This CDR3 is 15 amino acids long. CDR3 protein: CASSLDGGRAGEQYF. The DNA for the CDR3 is TGCGCCAGCAGCTTGGATGGCGGGAGGGCCGGCGAGCAGTACTTC.

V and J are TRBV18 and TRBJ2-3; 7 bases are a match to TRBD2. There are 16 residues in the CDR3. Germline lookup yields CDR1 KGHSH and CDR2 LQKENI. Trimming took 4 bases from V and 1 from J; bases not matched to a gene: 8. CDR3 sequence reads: CASSHTSVAGTDTQYF. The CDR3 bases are TGTGCCAGCTCACACACTAGCGTCGCCGGCACAGATACGCAGTATTTT.

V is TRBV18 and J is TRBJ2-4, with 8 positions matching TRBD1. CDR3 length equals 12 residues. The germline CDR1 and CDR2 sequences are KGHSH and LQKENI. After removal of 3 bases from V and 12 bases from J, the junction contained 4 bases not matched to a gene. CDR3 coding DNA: TGTGCCAGCTCACCCGGACAGGGCGGTCAGTACTTC. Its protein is CASSPGQGGQYF.

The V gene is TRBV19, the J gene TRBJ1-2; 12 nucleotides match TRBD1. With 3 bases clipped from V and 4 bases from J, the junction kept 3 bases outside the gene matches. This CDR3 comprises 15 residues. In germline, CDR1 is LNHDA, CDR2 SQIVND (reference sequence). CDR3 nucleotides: TGTGCCAGTAGTATGGGACAGGGGGCGGCCTATGGCTACACCTTC. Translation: CASSMGQGAAYGYTF.